One and the same sample provided the 6 T cell receptor beta chains below, sequenced in a study of cytomegalovirus exposure and HLA in healthy donors. PCR amplification relied on 60 Vbeta primers (plus 13 Jbeta primers). Clones were sequenced by immunoSEQ multiplex PCR, and TCRdb holds only the in-frame ones, with some missing. The sample gives about 83,000 clones, roughly 79% of which show up once; about 1.9% is in the top ten. Sequenced: PBMCs. Receptors originate from a woman aged 25 to 45 in good health and CMV-seronegative.

The V gene is TRBV4-2, the J gene TRBJ2-2; D is perhaps TRBD2 (6 bases). CDR1 is LGHNA, CDR2 YNFKEQ, per germline. Trimming removed 1 base at V and 3 bases at J, with 9 bases between. This CDR3 region has 15 residues. The CDR3 sequence: CASSQGTGDTGELFF. The DNA of the CDR3 is TGTGCCAGCAGCCAAGGTACGGGGGACACCGGGGAGCTGTTTTTT.

This clone was picked up one time. The chain uses TRBV4-3 and TRBJ2-5, with 7 bases matching TRBD1. This CDR3 is built from 15 residues. Germline CDR1 LGHNA, CDR2 YSLEER. V lost 1 base, J lost 0 bases, and 2 bases stayed unmatched. The CDR3 nucleotides are TGCGCCAGCAGCCAAGGACAGGGAGACCAAGAGACCCAGTACTTC. Residues: CASSQGQGDQETQYF.

The chain combines TRBV28 with TRBJ2-2; 8 positions agree with TRBD2. Looked up from germline, CDR1 is MDHEN and CDR2 is SYDVKM. The CDR3 runs 15 residues. Losses at the gene ends were 3 bases for V and 6 bases for J; bases not matched to a gene: 6. The CDR3 reads CASSFVAGTAGELFF. Written as DNA, the CDR3 is TGTGCCAGCAGTTTCGTAGCGGGAACGGCCGGGGAGCTGTTTTTT.

This clone occurred a few times. The rearrangement uses TRBV29-1 and TRBJ1-1; TRBD1 agrees at 8 bases. The trim removed 2 bases at V and 0 bases at J, leaving 5 bases unmatched. CDR1 and CDR2 (germline): SQVTM, ANQGSEA. The CDR3 is 15 amino acids. CDR3: CSVERDRFLNTEAFF. CDR3 in DNA: TGCAGCGTTGAACGGGACAGGTTTTTGAACACTGAAGCTTTCTTT. Filled out from reference TRBV29-1 and TRBJ1-1, the complete variable domain reads SAVISQKPSRDICQRGTSLTIQCQVDSQVTMMFWYRQQPGQSLTLIATANQGSEATYESGFVIDKFPISRPNLTFSTLTVSNMSPEDSSIYLCSVERDRFLNTEAFFGQGTRLTVV.

Concerning this clone: The sample has other DNA sequences that encode this CDR3 too. The J gene is TRBJ2-3, the V gene TRBV18; the D is unclear. The CDR3 sequence is 16 residues long. In germline, CDR1 is KGHSH, CDR2 LQKENI. V was cut by 3 bases and J by 0 bases, with 13 bases left in between. The CDR3 is CASSPTGGSSTDTQYF. CDR3 DNA: TGTGCCAGCTCACCGACGGGTGGGTCAAGCACAGATACGCAGTATTTT.

The J gene is TRBJ1-2, the V gene TRBV6-5; 9 bases line up with TRBD1. V lost 1 base and J lost 6; bases outside the gene matches: 3. CDR3 length: 14 amino acids. Looked up from germline, CDR1 is MNHEY and CDR2 is SVGAGI. CDR3 sequence reads: CASSYFTGGDGYTF. CDR3 bases: TGTGCCAGCAGTTACTTTACAGGGGGCGATGGCTACACCTTC.